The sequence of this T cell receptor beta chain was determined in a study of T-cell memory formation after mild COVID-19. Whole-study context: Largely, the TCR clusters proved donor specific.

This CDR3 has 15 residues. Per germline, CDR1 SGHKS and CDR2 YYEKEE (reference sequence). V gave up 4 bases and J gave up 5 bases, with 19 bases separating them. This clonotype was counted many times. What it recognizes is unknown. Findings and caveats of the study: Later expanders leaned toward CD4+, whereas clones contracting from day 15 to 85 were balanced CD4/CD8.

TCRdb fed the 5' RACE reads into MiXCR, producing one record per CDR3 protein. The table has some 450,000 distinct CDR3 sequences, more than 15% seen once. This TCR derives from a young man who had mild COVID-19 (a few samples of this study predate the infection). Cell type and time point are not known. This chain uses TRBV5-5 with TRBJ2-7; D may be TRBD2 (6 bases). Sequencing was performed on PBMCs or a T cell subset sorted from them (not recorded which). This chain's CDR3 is CASSTTVSGDDEQYF. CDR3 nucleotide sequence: TGTGCCAGCAGCACAACCGTTTCGGGGGACGACGAGCAGTACTTC.